This T cell receptor beta chain stems from a study of T cell changes during pregnancy in multiple sclerosis. The ends were cut back, 0 bases at V and 5 bases at J, with 8 bases in the middle. This CDR3 contains 13 residues. CDR1 is SGDLS, CDR2 YYNGEE, per germline. This table comes from immunoSEQ multiplex PCR, and its TCRdb copy is limited to in-frame clones, with some not included. The table has under 45,000 clones, roughly 96% seen once; the top ten hold over 0.8%. The receptor comes from a female donor with multiple sclerosis, enrolled in a pregnancy study. The chain links TRBV9 to TRBJ1-1; D not resolved. The starting material was peripheral blood, obtained in the second trimester of pregnancy. In DNA form, the CDR3 reads TGTGCCAGCAGCGTAGGAGGGAGGACTGAAGCTTTCTTT. Its protein is CASSVGGRTEAFF.